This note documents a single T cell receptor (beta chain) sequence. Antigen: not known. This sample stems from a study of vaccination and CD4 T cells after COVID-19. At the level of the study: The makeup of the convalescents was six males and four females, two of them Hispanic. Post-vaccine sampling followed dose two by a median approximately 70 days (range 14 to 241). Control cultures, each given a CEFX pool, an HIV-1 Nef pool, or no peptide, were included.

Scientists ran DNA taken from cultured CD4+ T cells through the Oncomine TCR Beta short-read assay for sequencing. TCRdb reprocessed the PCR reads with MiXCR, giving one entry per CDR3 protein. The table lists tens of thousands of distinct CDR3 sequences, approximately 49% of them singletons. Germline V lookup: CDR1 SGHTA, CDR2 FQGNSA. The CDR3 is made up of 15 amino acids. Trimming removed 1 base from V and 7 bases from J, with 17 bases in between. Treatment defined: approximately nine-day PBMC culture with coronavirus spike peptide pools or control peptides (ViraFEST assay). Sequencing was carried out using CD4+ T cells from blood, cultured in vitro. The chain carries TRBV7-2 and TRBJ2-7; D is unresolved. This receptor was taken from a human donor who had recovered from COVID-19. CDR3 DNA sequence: TGTGCCAGCAGCTTAGATCCCCTGACCGGACGGGAGCAGTACTTC. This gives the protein CASSLDPLTGREQYF. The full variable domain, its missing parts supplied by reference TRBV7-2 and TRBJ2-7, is GAGVSQSPSNKVTEKGKDVELRCDPISGHTALYWYRQSLGQGLEFLIYFQGNSAPDKSGLPSDRFSAERTGGSVSTLTIQRTQQEDSAVYLCASSLDPLTGREQYFGPGTRLTVT.